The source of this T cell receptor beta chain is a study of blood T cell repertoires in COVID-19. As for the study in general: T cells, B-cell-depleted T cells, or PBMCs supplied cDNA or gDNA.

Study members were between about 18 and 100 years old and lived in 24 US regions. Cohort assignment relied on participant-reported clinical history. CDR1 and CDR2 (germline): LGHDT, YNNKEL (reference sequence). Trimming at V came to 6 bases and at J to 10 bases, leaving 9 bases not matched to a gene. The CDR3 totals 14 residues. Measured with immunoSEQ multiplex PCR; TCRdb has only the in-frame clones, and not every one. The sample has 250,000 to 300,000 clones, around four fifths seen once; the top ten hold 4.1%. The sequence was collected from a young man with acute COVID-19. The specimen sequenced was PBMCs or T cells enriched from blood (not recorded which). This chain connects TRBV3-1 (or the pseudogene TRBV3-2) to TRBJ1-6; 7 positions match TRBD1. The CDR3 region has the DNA TGTGCCAGCAGTACTACAGGGGTTGGATCACCCCTCCACTTT. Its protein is CASSTTGVGSPLHF.